Reported below is one TCR beta chain. Its antigen is as yet unknown. This record belongs to a study of cytomegalovirus exposure and HLA in healthy donors. V was shortened by 2 bases and J by 3 bases, with 8 bases between the two germline ends. CDR3 length equals 13 residues. Germline V gene data show CDR1 as SGHAT and CDR2 as FQNNGV. Study conclusions and caveats: CMV serostatus was the only immune exposure information that was available. Associated with cytomegalovirus, according to the listing, were 150 to 200 TCR beta chains.

PCR involved 60 Vbeta and 13 Jbeta primers. TCRdb's table, derived via immunoSEQ multiplex PCR, lists solely in-frame clones and lacks some. The sample includes about 160,000 clones, 80% of them seen just once. Input material: PBMCs. The rearrangement joins TRBV11-2 to TRBJ2-7; D is unclear. The receptor comes from a woman between 45 and 65 years old in good health and CMV-seronegative. The CDR3 loop reads CASSLILDYEQYF. CDR3 nucleotides: TGTGCCAGCAGCTTAATCCTAGACTACGAGCAGTACTTC.